The clone carrying this TCR beta chain was picked up many times. The data originate from a study of T cells in Graves' hyperthyroidism and ophthalmopathy. RNA transcripts were the template for amplifying TCR beta CDR3 regions. Researchers ran a first-round RT-PCR on the TCR CDR3 using the HTBI primer set. TCRdb passed the multiplex PCR reads through MiXCR, listing each CDR3 protein once. This sample has 300,000 to 400,000 distinct CDR3 sequences, with about 20% found just once. CDR1 and CDR2 (germline): SGHVS, FQNEAQ. The CDR3 spans 14 residues. Trimming removed 8 bases at V and 0 bases at J, with 14 bases between.

The source is a woman between 45 and 60 years old with Graves' hyperthyroidism. The chain has TRBV7-8 and TRBJ2-7, with D possibly being TRBD2 (5 bases). The specimen was blood. The CDR3: CASARGPSSYEQYF. In DNA, the CDR3 is TGTGCCAGCGCTCGGGGTCCAAGCTCCTACGAGCAGTACTTC. Full variable domain (rest looked up from reference TRBV7-8 and TRBJ2-7): GAGVSQSPRYKVAKRGQDVALRCDPISGHVSLFWYQQALGQGPEFLTYFQNEAQLDKSGLPSDRFFAERPEGSVSTLKIQRTQQEDSAVYLCASARGPSSYEQYFGPGTRLTVT.